The rows below give T cell receptor beta chains drawn from one sample of a study of PD-1 blockade in classical Hodgkin lymphoma. Using immunoSEQ multiplex PCR, the repertoire was profiled, and TCRdb retains in-frame clones only, with some absent. The sample carries roughly 86,000 clones, 83% recorded once. The sample was peripheral blood mononuclear cells (PBMCs), taken before the fourth cycle of nivolumab. The source is a human donor with classical Hodgkin lymphoma. Each CDR3 is given with its conserved first and last residue. The order of the fields is J gene, V gene, D gene, clone size, CDR3 DNA, CDR3 protein. D genes are given only for firm matches. Not every row has a clone size; where given, it reads once, few, many or a size class.

j_gene: TRBJ2-3; v_gene: TRBV6-5; d_gene: TRBD2; abundance: .; CDR3nt: TGTGCCAGCAGTTTAGCGGGAGGGCCCACAGATACGCAGTATTTT; CDR3aa: CASSLAGGPTDTQYF
j_gene: TRBJ2-3; v_gene: TRBV30; d_gene: .; abundance: .; CDR3nt: TGTGCCTGGACCTCCCTCCTCTCGGGGGTGGGGGATACGCAGTATTTT; CDR3aa: CAWTSLLSGVGDTQYF
j_gene: TRBJ1-2; v_gene: TRBV5-4; d_gene: TRBD1; abundance: .; CDR3nt: TGTGCCAGCAGCCCCTTGCCCCTGGGACAGGGGGGAGGCTATGGCTACACCTTC; CDR3aa: CASSPLPLGQGGGYGYTF
j_gene: TRBJ1-3; v_gene: TRBV7-7; d_gene: .; abundance: .; CDR3nt: TGTGCCAGCAGCCGTGAAGGGACACGGGGAGACACCATATATTTT; CDR3aa: CASSREGTRGDTIYF
j_gene: TRBJ2-2; v_gene: TRBV5-4; d_gene: TRBD1; abundance: .; CDR3nt: TGTGCCAGCAGCTTAGGGGGGACAGGAAACACCGGGGAGCTGTTTTTT; CDR3aa: CASSLGGTGNTGELFF
j_gene: TRBJ1-5; v_gene: TRBV25-1; d_gene: .; abundance: few; CDR3nt: TGTGCCAGCAGTGAAATGGCTAGCAATCAGCCCCAGCATTTT; CDR3aa: CASSEMASNQPQHF
j_gene: TRBJ2-7; v_gene: TRBV7-2; d_gene: TRBD2; abundance: .; CDR3nt: TGTGCCAGCAGCCCCGCCGTGGCGGGAGGCCCCTACGAGCAGTACTTC; CDR3aa: CASSPAVAGGPYEQYF
j_gene: TRBJ1-1; v_gene: TRBV27; d_gene: TRBD1; abundance: .; CDR3nt: TGTGCCAGCAGTCCCCGGACAGGGAGGCGCGACACTGAAGCTTTCTTT; CDR3aa: CASSPRTGRRDTEAFF
j_gene: TRBJ2-5; v_gene: TRBV9; d_gene: TRBD2; abundance: .; CDR3nt: TGTGCCAGCAGCGTAGTAGCGGGAGGGCCGGGGGAGACCCAGTACTTC; CDR3aa: CASSVVAGGPGETQYF
j_gene: TRBJ2-3; v_gene: TRBV4-2; d_gene: .; abundance: .; CDR3nt: TGTGCCAGCAGCCAAGAGACGGGAGATCTCACAGATACGCAGTATTTT; CDR3aa: CASSQETGDLTDTQYF
j_gene: TRBJ2-2; v_gene: TRBV19; d_gene: TRBD1; abundance: .; CDR3nt: TGTGCCAGTACTCGGACAGGGGGCGCGGTCGGGGAGCTGTTTTTT; CDR3aa: CASTRTGGAVGELFF
j_gene: TRBJ1-3; v_gene: TRBV18; d_gene: .; abundance: .; CDR3nt: TGTGCCAGCTCACCATGGCAGGCCACCACTGGAAACACCATATATTTT; CDR3aa: CASSPWQATTGNTIYF
j_gene: TRBJ1-2; v_gene: TRBV28; d_gene: TRBD1; abundance: .; CDR3nt: TGTGCCAGCAGTGCAAGTCCCGGGACAGGGTTCGGCTCTTATGGCTACACCTTC; CDR3aa: CASSASPGTGFGSYGYTF
j_gene: TRBJ2-3; v_gene: TRBV18; d_gene: .; abundance: .; CDR3nt: TGTGCCAGCTCACCCCTAGATGCCACAGATACGCAGTATTTT; CDR3aa: CASSPLDATDTQYF
j_gene: TRBJ2-7; v_gene: TRBV6-5; d_gene: .; abundance: .; CDR3nt: TGTGCCAGCAGTTACTCCCCCGGGACTTTTTACGAGCAGTACTTC; CDR3aa: CASSYSPGTFYEQYF
j_gene: TRBJ1-5; v_gene: TRBV5-6; d_gene: TRBD1; abundance: .; CDR3nt: TGTGCCAGCAGCGTTGGGGACAGTTTTGGCAATCAGCCCCAGCATTTT; CDR3aa: CASSVGDSFGNQPQHF